This T cell receptor (beta chain) was observed in a study of cytomegalovirus exposure and HLA in healthy donors. About the research overall: T cells numbering some 170 million yielded 90 million to 140 million unique TCR beta sequences in an earlier analysis. For the roughly 390 genotyped donors, about 81% fell within the Caucasian-associated ancestry cluster. Findings of the study overall: In a later analysis, the majority of CMV-associated beta chains seemingly showed HLA restriction.

The CDR3 extends over 15 amino acids. V dropped 0 bases and J dropped 7; count of bases not matched to a gene: 6. Amplification used 60 Vbeta primers and 13 Jbeta primers. In the authors' workflow: About 9.9 million shared chains were among roughly 81 million unique TCR beta chains counted in a later analysis. Libraries were prepared by immunoSEQ multiplex PCR; TCRdb keeps only in-frame clonotypes and omits some of them. V and J calls and clone size are given by that table; D and trimming were obtained from the DNA. The data show 90,000 to 100,000 clones, about 80% seen once. In this sample, this clone is medium-sized. Its specificity is not known.

J is TRBJ1-4 and V is TRBV5-3, with TRBD1 matching over 7 bases. TRBV5-3 is an open reading frame whose function is uncertain. The source material was PBMCs. This receptor was obtained from a man aged 40-55 years in good health and CMV-seronegative. CDR3 bases: TGTGCCAGAAGCTTGGCCAGGGGGATTTTTGAAAAACTGTTTTTT. Amino acids: CARSLARGIFEKLFF.